These 5 T cell receptor beta chains originate from one sample sequenced in a study of cytomegalovirus exposure and HLA in healthy donors. The study ran its PCR with 60 Vbeta and 13 Jbeta primers. Profiled with immunoSEQ multiplex PCR; TCRdb holds only in-frame clones, not every one. The data hold about 120,000 clones, with 70% to 85% observed a single time. The sample taken for sequencing was PBMCs. These receptors came from a man between 40 and 49 years old in good health and CMV-seropositive.

The chain employs TRBV7-9 and TRBJ2-5; the match to TRBD1 covers 7 bases. The last part of the DNA fits TRBJ2-7 better; the J call may be wrong. Germline V gene lookup returns CDR1 SEHNR and CDR2 FQNEAQ (reference sequence). CDR3 length: 14 amino acids. Here the CDR3 DNA reads TGTGCCAGCAGCTCCCCGGACAGGACCTACGAGCAGTACTTC. It is translated as CASSSPDRTYEQYF.

The chain is built from TRBV21-1 and TRBJ1-5. TRBV21-1 is tagged as a pseudogene. The CDR3 runs 15 residues. The CDR3 spells CASSEQGLLNQPQHF. DNA for the CDR3: TGTGCCAGCAGTGAGCAGGGACTGCTCAATCAGCCCCAGCATTTT.

The chain joins TRBV5-1 to TRBJ2-7, with unresolved D. Per the germline V gene, CDR1 is SGHRS and CDR2 is YFSETQ. V lost 0 bases, J lost 5 bases, and 9 bases lay in between. This CDR3 spans 13 amino acids. CDR3 sequence reads: CASSLADWNEQYF. CDR3 coding DNA: TGCGCCAGCAGCTTGGCCGACTGGAACGAGCAGTACTTC.

This chain connects TRBV2 to TRBJ1-3, with 8 bases lining up with TRBD1. The germline CDR1 and CDR2 sequences are SNHLY and FYNNEI. This CDR3 contains 14 residues. Unmatched junction bases numbered 6, after V lost 7 bases and J lost 4 bases. For the CDR3, the DNA is TGTGCCAGCACCACGGACAGGGTAGGAAACACCATATATTTT. Encoded protein: CASTTDRVGNTIYF.

This clone was counted between two and nine times. V and J are TRBV6-5 and TRBJ1-5; D possibly corresponds to TRBD1 (5 bases). The CDR3 has 16 residues. Trimming left V 2 bases short and J 4 bases short, with 15 bases between. Germline V gene data show CDR1 as MNHEY and CDR2 as SVGAGI. Here the CDR3 DNA reads TGTGCCAGCAGTTACAAAGGCCCGAAGGGGAATCAGCCCCAGCATTTT. Protein product: CASSYKGPKGNQPQHF.